This T cell receptor (beta chain) was captured in a study of blood T cell repertoires in COVID-19. About the research overall: From T cells, B-cell-depleted T cells, or PBMCs came the material, which was cDNA or gDNA.

Method: immunoSEQ multiplex PCR; TCRdb's copy keeps in-frame clones and lacks some. This sample has about 200,000 clones; approximately 81% occur once, and the top ten carry about 5%. The material sequenced was peripheral blood. This TCR came from an elderly woman with acute or convalescent COVID-19.

CDR3 amino acids: CASSPAGGGSYNEQFF. The CDR3 nucleotides are TGCGCCAGCAGCCCCGCAGGGGGCGGCTCCTACAATGAGCAGTTCTTC. V usage is TRBV5-1 and J usage is TRBJ2-1; 8 bases fit TRBD1. Germline CDR1 is SGHRS and CDR2 is YFSETQ. The CDR3 has 16 residues. The ends lost 4 bases at V and 0 bases at J; junction bases unmatched: 6.